What follows are 8 T cell receptor beta chains derived from one specimen sequenced in a study of T-cell memory formation after mild COVID-19. TCRdb reanalysed the 5' RACE reads using MiXCR and keeps one entry per CDR3 protein. The sample consists of about 470,000 distinct CDR3 sequences, about 23% of them appearing once. The sequenced sample consisted of PBMCs or a T cell subset sorted from them (not recorded which). The origin of the receptors is an adult woman who had mild COVID-19 (a few samples of this study predate the infection). Cell type and time point are not known.

This clonotype occurred a few times. The CDR3 here is CASSQDRDPSGQPQHF. Written as DNA, the CDR3 is TGCGCCAGCAGCCAAGACCGGGACCCCTCGGGTCAGCCCCAGCATTTT. The chain joins TRBV4-1 to TRBJ1-5, with a possible D match to TRBD1 (5 bases). This CDR3 is built from 16 residues. CDR1 is MGHRA and CDR2 is YSYEKL in the germline V gene. V was shortened by 0 bases and J by 6 bases, with 15 bases between the two germline ends.

The chain has TRBV3-1 and TRBJ2-3; 16 nucleotides agree with TRBD2. The V and J ends lost 4 bases and 6 bases, in that order; junction bases with no gene match: 7. CDR3 length equals 17 residues. CDR1 LGHDT and CDR2 YNNKEL come from the germline V gene (reference sequence). CDR3 sequence (DNA): TGTGCCAGCAGCCCAGGGACTAGCGGGAGGGACGTGGATACGCAGTATTTT. Protein sequence: CASSPGTSGRDVDTQYF.

This clonotype occurred many times. The rearrangement uses TRBV3-1 and TRBJ2-3; no clear D. V lost 1 base, J lost 2 bases, and 10 bases lay in between. This CDR3 is built from 15 residues. Germline CDR1 LGHDT, CDR2 YNNKEL (reference sequence). In DNA form, the CDR3 reads TGTGCCAGCAGCCAAGGAGCTAGATACACAGATACGCAGTATTTT. As protein: CASSQGARYTDTQYF.

The chain combines TRBV6-1 with TRBJ2-1; maybe TRBD1 (5 bases). The V end lost 6 bases, the J end lost 8 bases, and 17 bases lay between the germline ends. The V gene's germline CDR1 is MNHNS and CDR2 SASEGT. The CDR3 has 14 amino acids. The CDR3 nucleotides are TGTGCCAGCAGAAAGGAAAGGGGTAGGGATGAGCAGTTCTTC. Protein: CASRKERGRDEQFF.

The rearrangement links TRBV9 to TRBJ2-3; tentatively, D is TRBD1 or TRBD2 (5 bases each). Germline V lookup: CDR1 SGDLS, CDR2 YYNGEE. The CDR3 is 18 residues long. V lost 0 bases to trimming and J lost 3 bases, with 20 bases between them. For the CDR3, the DNA is TGTGCCAGCAGCGTAGCTACTAGGACAAGCTGGGGGACAGATACGCAGTATTTT. This sequence encodes CASSVATRTSWGTDTQYF.

V and J are TRBV19 and TRBJ2-5; 9 nucleotides line up with TRBD2. The CDR3 extends over 17 amino acids. Germline loops: CDR1 LNHDA, CDR2 SQIVND (reference sequence). V trimming: 5 bases; J trimming: 1 base; junction bases outside the gene matches: 11. CDR3 in amino acids: CASSSTTTSGFQETQYF. The DNA for the CDR3 is TGTGCCAGTAGTTCGACAACGACTAGCGGCTTCCAAGAGACCCAGTACTTC. The whole variable domain, remainder taken from reference TRBV19 and TRBJ2-5, is DGGITQSPKYLFRKEGQNVTLSCEQNLNHDAMYWYRQDPGQGLRLIYYSQIVNDFQKGDIAEGYSVSREKKESFPLTVTSAQKNPTAFYLCASSSTTTSGFQETQYFGPGTRLLVL.

V usage is TRBV11-2 and J usage is TRBJ1-1; D uncertain. The CDR3 extends over 13 amino acids. Germline lookup yields CDR1 SGHAT and CDR2 FQNNGV. Trimming took 4 bases from V and 7 from J, leaving 13 bases between them. DNA of the CDR3: TGTGCCAGCAGCTCATATCGGGCGGGTGAAGCTTTCTTT. This codes for CASSSYRAGEAFF.

The chain couples TRBV2 to TRBJ2-1; D gene ambiguous. Trimming pared 7 bases from V and 0 bases from J, leaving 13 bases between. From germline, CDR1 is SNHLY and CDR2 FYNNEI. The CDR3 loop spans 15 amino acids. The chain's CDR3 is CASNREPSSYNEQFF. Here the CDR3 DNA reads TGTGCCAGCAACCGAGAGCCGAGCTCCTACAATGAGCAGTTCTTC.